The clone carrying this T cell receptor (beta chain) was counted many times. Germline V gives CDR1 SGHVS, CDR2 FQNEAQ. Deletions cut 0 bases from V and 6 bases from J, with 9 bases between. The CDR3 is made up of 14 amino acids. These data originate in a study of CD8 T cells in ankylosing spondylitis. A single record per CDR3 protein comes from TCRdb applying MiXCR to the 5' RACE reads. The table shows some 140,000 distinct CDR3 sequences, with roughly 6.6% occurring only once. This receptor was obtained from a female donor with ankylosing spondylitis or in good health (not recorded which). V usage is TRBV7-8 and J usage is TRBJ1-5; weak D call: TRBD1 (5 bases). Sequences were obtained from blood, either unsorted or a sorted T cell fraction (not recorded which). Here the CDR3 reads CASSLARDGQPQHF. Here the CDR3 DNA reads TGTGCCAGCAGCTTAGCCAGGGACGGTCAGCCCCAGCATTTT.